The T cell receptor (beta chain) under discussion was sequenced for a study of cytomegalovirus exposure and HLA in healthy donors. With V trimmed by 2 bases and J by 10 bases, 10 bases remained unmatched. The CDR3 is 14 residues long. Germline CDR1 MDHEN, CDR2 SYDVKM. Amplification used 60 Vbeta primers and 13 Jbeta primers. TCRdb's copy holds only in-frame clones and misses some; the assay was immunoSEQ multiplex PCR. The table includes 150,000 or so clones, 77% detected once. This clonotype originated in a female donor in good health and CMV-seronegative. Input material: PBMCs. This chain joins TRBV28 and TRBJ1-1; 7 bases align to TRBD1. The CDR3 DNA reads as TGTGCCAGCAGTTTAAAATCGACAGGGTGGGGAGCTTTCTTT. It codes for CASSLKSTGWGAFF.